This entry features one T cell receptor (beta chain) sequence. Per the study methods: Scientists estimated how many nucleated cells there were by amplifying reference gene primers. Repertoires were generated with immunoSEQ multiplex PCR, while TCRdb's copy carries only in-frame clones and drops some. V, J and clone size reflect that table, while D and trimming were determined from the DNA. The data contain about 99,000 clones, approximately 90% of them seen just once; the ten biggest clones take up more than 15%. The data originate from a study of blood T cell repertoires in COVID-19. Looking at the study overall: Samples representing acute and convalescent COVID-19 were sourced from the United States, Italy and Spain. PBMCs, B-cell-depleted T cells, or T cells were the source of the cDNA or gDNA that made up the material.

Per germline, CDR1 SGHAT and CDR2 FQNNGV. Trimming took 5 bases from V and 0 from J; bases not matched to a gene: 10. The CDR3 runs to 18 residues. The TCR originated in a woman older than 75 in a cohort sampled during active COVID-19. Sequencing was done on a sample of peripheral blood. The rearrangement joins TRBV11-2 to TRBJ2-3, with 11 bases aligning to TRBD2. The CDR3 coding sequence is TGTGCCAGCAGCGGGGGACTAGCGGAATTCGTCAGCACAGATACGCAGTATTTT. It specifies CASSGGLAEFVSTDTQYF.